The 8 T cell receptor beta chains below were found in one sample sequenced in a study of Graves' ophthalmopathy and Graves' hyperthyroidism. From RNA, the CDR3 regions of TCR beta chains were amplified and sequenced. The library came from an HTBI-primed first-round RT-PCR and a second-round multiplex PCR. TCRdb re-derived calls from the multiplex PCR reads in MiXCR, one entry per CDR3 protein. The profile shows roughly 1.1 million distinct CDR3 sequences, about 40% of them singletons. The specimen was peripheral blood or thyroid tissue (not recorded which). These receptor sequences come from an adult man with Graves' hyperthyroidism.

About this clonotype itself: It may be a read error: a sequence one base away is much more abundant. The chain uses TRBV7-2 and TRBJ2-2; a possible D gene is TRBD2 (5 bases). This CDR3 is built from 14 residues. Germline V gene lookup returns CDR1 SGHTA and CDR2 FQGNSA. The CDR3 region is CAGSQVGSTGELFF. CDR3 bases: TGTGCCGGCAGCCAAGTAGGGAGCACCGGGGAGCTGTTTTTT.

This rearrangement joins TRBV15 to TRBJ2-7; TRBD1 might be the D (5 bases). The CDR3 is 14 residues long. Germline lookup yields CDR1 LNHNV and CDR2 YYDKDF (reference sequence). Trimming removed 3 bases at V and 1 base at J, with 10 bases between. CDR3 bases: TGTGCCACCAGCAGCCAGGCAGGGTCCTACGAGCAGTACTTC. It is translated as CATSSQAGSYEQYF.

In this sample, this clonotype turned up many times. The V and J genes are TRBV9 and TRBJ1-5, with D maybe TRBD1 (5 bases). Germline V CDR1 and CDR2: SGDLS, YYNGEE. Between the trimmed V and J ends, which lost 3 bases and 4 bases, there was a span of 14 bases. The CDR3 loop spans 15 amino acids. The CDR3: CASSAMGGWNQPQHF. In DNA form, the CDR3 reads TGTGCCAGCAGCGCCATGGGGGGTTGGAATCAGCCCCAGCATTTT.

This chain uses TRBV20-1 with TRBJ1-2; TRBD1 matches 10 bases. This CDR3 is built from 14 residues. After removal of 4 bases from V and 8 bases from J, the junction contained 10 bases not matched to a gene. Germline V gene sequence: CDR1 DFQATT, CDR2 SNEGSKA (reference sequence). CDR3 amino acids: CSAKGGTGVLGYTF. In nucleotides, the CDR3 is TGCAGTGCTAAAGGCGGGACAGGGGTCTTGGGCTACACCTTC.

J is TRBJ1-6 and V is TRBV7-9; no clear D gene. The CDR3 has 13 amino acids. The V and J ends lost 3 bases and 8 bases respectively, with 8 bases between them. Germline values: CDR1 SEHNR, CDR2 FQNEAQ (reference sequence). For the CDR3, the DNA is TGTGCCAGCAGCTTCGCTAGGGATTCACCCCTCCACTTT. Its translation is CASSFARDSPLHF.

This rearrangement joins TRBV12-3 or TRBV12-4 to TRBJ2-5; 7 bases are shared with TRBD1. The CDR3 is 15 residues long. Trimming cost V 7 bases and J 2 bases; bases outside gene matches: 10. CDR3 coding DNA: TGTGCCAGCACTGAGGGGGCCAGCCTTCAAGAGACCCAGTACTTC. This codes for CASTEGASLQETQYF.

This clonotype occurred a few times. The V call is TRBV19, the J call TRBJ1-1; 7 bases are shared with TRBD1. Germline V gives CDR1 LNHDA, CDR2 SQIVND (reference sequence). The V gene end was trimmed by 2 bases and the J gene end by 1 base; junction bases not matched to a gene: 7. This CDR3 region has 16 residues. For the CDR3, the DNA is TGTGCCAGTAGTATAAGGAAGGGGGCGGCGAACACTGAAGCTTTCTTT. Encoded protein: CASSIRKGAANTEAFF.

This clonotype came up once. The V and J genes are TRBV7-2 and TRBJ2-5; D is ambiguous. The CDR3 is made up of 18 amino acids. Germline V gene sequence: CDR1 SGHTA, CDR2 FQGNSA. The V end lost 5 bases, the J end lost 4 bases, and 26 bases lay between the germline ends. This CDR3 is CASSLEKAVNTEVETQYF. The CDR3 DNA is TGTGCCAGCAGCCTGGAAAAGGCAGTGAACACTGAAGTAGAGACCCAGTACTTC. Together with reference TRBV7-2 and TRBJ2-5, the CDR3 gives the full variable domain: GAGVSQSPSNKVTEKGKDVELRCDPISGHTALYWYRQSLGQGLEFLIYFQGNSAPDKSGLPSDRFSAERTGGSVSTLTIQRTQQEDSAVYLCASSLEKAVNTEVETQYFGPGTRLLVL.